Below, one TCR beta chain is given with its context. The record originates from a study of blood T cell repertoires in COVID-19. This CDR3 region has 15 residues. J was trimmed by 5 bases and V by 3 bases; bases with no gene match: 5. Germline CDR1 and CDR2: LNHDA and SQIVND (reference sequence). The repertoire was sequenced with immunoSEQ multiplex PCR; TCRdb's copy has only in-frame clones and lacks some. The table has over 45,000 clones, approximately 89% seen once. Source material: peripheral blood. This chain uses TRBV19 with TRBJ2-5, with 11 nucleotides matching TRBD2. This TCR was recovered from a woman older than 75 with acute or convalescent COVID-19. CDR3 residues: CASSILAGGRETQYF. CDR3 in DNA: TGTGCCAGTAGTATCCTAGCGGGGGGTCGGGAGACCCAGTACTTC. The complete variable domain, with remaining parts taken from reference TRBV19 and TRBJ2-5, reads DGGITQSPKYLFRKEGQNVTLSCEQNLNHDAMYWYRQDPGQGLRLIYYSQIVNDFQKGDIAEGYSVSREKKESFPLTVTSAQKNPTAFYLCASSILAGGRETQYFGPGTRLLVL.